These 26 T cell receptor beta chains share one sample of origin, sequenced in a study of blood T cell repertoires in COVID-19. Clones were read by immunoSEQ multiplex PCR, and TCRdb kept only the in-frame ones, dropping some. The data show around 72,000 clones, approximately 85% seen once. The sample taken for sequencing was peripheral blood. The receptors shown here come from a man between 45 and 60 years old with acute or convalescent COVID-19.

The chain combines TRBV6-5 with TRBJ1-3; TRBD1 agrees at 8 bases. The trim removed 6 bases at V and 7 bases at J, leaving 5 bases unmatched. Per the germline V gene, CDR1 is MNHEY and CDR2 is SVGAGI. The CDR3 consists of 13 residues. CDR3 in amino acids: CASSLQGANTIYF. The DNA for the CDR3 is TGTGCCAGCAGCCTCCAGGGGGCTAACACCATATATTTT.

The chain joins TRBV19 to TRBJ1-2; 8 bases are shared with TRBD1. CDR3 length equals 14 residues. Germline CDR1 is LNHDA and CDR2 is SQIVND (reference sequence). With V trimmed by 5 bases and J by 7 bases, 9 bases remained unmatched. The CDR3 loop reads CASSGRTGIAGYTF. For the CDR3, the DNA is TGTGCCAGTAGTGGACGGACAGGGATCGCTGGCTACACCTTC.

In this sample, this clone turned up once. The gene calls are TRBV3-1 (or the pseudogene TRBV3-2) and TRBJ2-1, with D uncertain. This CDR3 is 15 amino acids long. The V gene's germline CDR1 is LGHDT and CDR2 YNNKEL (reference sequence). The V and J ends lost 1 base and 0 bases respectively, with 7 bases between them. The CDR3 spells CASSQAGVSYNEQFF. The CDR3 nucleotides are TGTGCCAGCAGCCAAGCCGGAGTCTCCTACAATGAGCAGTTCTTC.

The V gene is TRBV5-6, the J gene TRBJ2-4, with TRBD1 as a possible D gene (6 bases). V was shortened by 6 bases and J by 2 bases, with 12 bases between the two germline ends. Germline V CDR1 and CDR2: SGHDT, YYEEEE. The CDR3 is 14 amino acids. CDR3 DNA sequence: TGTGCCAGCAATTTACAGGGTACCAAAAACATTCAGTACTTC. Protein: CASNLQGTKNIQYF.

The J gene is TRBJ1-6, the V gene TRBV6-5, with D possibly TRBD1 on 6 matching bases. This CDR3 contains 15 residues. Germline V CDR1 and CDR2: MNHEY, SVGAGI. V was cut by 10 bases and J by 0 bases, with 13 bases left in between. The CDR3 here is CATKGVGSYNSPLHF. In nucleotides, the CDR3 is TGTGCCACCAAGGGGGTGGGCTCCTATAATTCACCCCTCCACTTT.

In this sample, this clone turned up once. The chain couples TRBV4-1 to TRBJ2-1, with D perhaps TRBD1 (7 bases). Deletions cut 2 bases from V and 3 bases from J, with 17 bases between. The CDR3 contains 17 residues. The germline CDR1 and CDR2 sequences are MGHRA and YSYEKL. The CDR3 loop is CASSQLPGGGDYNEQFF. CDR3 nucleotide sequence: TGCGCCAGCAGCCAACTCCCAGGAGGGGGCGACTACAATGAGCAGTTCTTC.

The rearrangement uses TRBV25-1 and TRBJ2-3; 7 bases agree with TRBD1. Per germline, CDR1 MGHDK and CDR2 SYGVNS. The CDR3 runs to 15 residues. Trimming removed 4 bases from V and 4 bases from J; junction bases left unmatched: 8. The CDR3: CASSATGEAPDTQYF. For the CDR3, the DNA is TGTGCCAGCAGTGCCACAGGGGAAGCTCCAGATACGCAGTATTTT.

This clone was picked up a small number of times. The chain is built from TRBV25-1 and TRBJ1-4; D gene uncertain. With 3 bases removed from V and 4 bases from J, the gap between germline ends came to 12 bases. The V gene's germline CDR1 is MGHDK and CDR2 SYGVNS. This CDR3 contains 15 residues. This chain's CDR3 is CASSDTTRLNEKLFF. DNA of the CDR3: TGTGCCAGCAGTGACACGACAAGGCTTAATGAAAAACTGTTTTTT.

The chain is built from TRBV9 and TRBJ2-7, with a tentative D call TRBD2 (6 bases). The CDR3 is made up of 15 amino acids. The germline V and J ends were trimmed by 3 bases and 3 bases, with 16 bases remaining between them. The germline V gene has CDR1 SGDLS and CDR2 YYNGEE. CDR3: CASSGAPGTDYEQYF. In nucleotides, the CDR3 is TGTGCCAGCAGCGGAGCCCCCGGGACTGACTACGAGCAGTACTTC. Full variable domain (outside the CDR3, taken from reference TRBV9 and TRBJ2-7): DSGVTQTPKHLITATGQRVTLRCSPRSGDLSVYWYQQSLDQGLQFLIQYYNGEERAKGNILERFSAQQFPDLHSELNLSSLELGDSALYFCASSGAPGTDYEQYFGPGTRLTVT.

The chain couples TRBV9 to TRBJ1-4, with a possible D match to TRBD1 (5 bases). The CDR3 runs 16 residues. Germline loops: CDR1 SGDLS, CDR2 YYNGEE. Trimming took 3 bases from V and 2 from J, leaving 14 bases between them. CDR3 DNA sequence: TGTGCCAGCAGCGCGAGCCCGCAGGGCACTAATGAAAAACTGTTTTTT. This codes for CASSASPQGTNEKLFF.

V is TRBV27 and J is TRBJ1-6, with D tentatively TRBD1 (6 bases). V was clipped by 5 bases and J by 0 bases, with 11 bases between them. This CDR3 region has 16 residues. Germline values: CDR1 MNHEY, CDR2 SMNVEV (reference sequence). The DNA of the CDR3 is TGTGCCAGCAGTCCCCTAGGGGGCTCCTATAATTCACCCCTCCACTTT. Translating gives CASSPLGGSYNSPLHF.

The chain has TRBV3-1 (or the pseudogene TRBV3-2) and TRBJ2-3, with 8 bases fitting TRBD2. The CDR3 has 14 residues. J lost 3 bases, V lost 6 bases, and 5 bases had no gene match. Germline CDR1 reads LGHDT; CDR2 reads YNNKEL (reference sequence). The CDR3 coding sequence is TGTGCCAGCAGAGCACGGGGGGGGACAGATACGCAGTATTTT. It translates to CASRARGGTDTQYF.

This chain joins TRBV27 and TRBJ2-7, with a possible D match to TRBD1 (5 bases). CDR3 length: 12 residues. V dropped 8 bases and J dropped 6 bases, with 14 bases sitting between them. Germline CDR1 reads MNHEY; CDR2 reads SMNVEV (reference sequence). CDR3 sequence reads: CASRPGYGEQYF. CDR3 in DNA: TGTGCCAGCCGACCAGGGTACGGCGAGCAGTACTTC.

The chain employs TRBV6-6 and TRBJ1-3, with D unresolved. Trimming stripped 5 bases from V and 1 base from J, with 6 bases between. The V gene's germline CDR1 is MNHNY and CDR2 SVGAGI (reference sequence). The CDR3 is 13 residues long. CDR3 sequence: CASSPPSGNTIYF. DNA of the CDR3: TGTGCCAGCAGTCCCCCATCTGGAAACACCATATATTTT.

The V call is TRBV2, the J call TRBJ2-7; 8 bases are shared with TRBD2. Per the germline V gene, CDR1 is SNHLY and CDR2 is FYNNEI. With 6 bases clipped from V and 5 bases from J, the junction kept 9 bases outside the gene matches. CDR3 length: 14 amino acids. For the CDR3, the DNA is TGTGCCAGCAGCCTTCGGGGGGGGTCACACGAGCAGTACTTC. It translates to CASSLRGGSHEQYF.

The V and J genes are TRBV7-9 and TRBJ1-2, with 7 bases lining up with TRBD1. Germline CDR1 reads SEHNR; CDR2 reads FQNEAQ (reference sequence). The J segment lost 6 bases and the V segment lost 5 bases, leaving 12 bases of the junction unmatched. This CDR3 is 15 amino acids long. The CDR3 coding sequence is TGTGCCAGCAGCCCCCGACGGACAGGTCAAGATGGCTACACCTTC. Its translation is CASSPRRTGQDGYTF.

The chain uses TRBV29-1 and TRBJ1-1; 9 positions agree with TRBD1. V was pared by 7 bases and J by 5 bases, with 8 bases of the junction left unmatched. This CDR3 spans 13 amino acids. Germline loops: CDR1 SQVTM, CDR2 ANQGSEA. CDR3 nucleotide sequence: TGCAGCGCGAACACAGGGGGCGTAACTGAAGCTTTCTTT. Translated: CSANTGGVTEAFF.

This clone has only a few counts. The chain links TRBV11-2 to TRBJ1-5; D not resolved. The V gene's germline CDR1 is SGHAT and CDR2 FQNNGV. V lost 5 bases to trimming and J lost 4 bases, with 12 bases between them. This CDR3 has 14 amino acids. CDR3 loop: CASSQYGQNQPQHF. Here the CDR3 DNA reads TGTGCCAGCAGCCAATATGGGCAAAATCAGCCCCAGCATTTT.

The rearrangement uses TRBV5-1 and TRBJ1-1, with D unclear. Per the germline V gene, CDR1 is SGHRS and CDR2 is YFSETQ. V was cut by 5 bases and J by 1 base, with 12 bases left in between. The CDR3 is 14 amino acids. In DNA form, the CDR3 reads TGCGCCAGCAGTCCAGAGGGCGCGAACACTGAAGCTTTCTTT. This translates into CASSPEGANTEAFF.

In this sample, this clone turned up a few times. The chain uses TRBV19 and TRBJ1-1, with 12 nucleotides matching TRBD1. The V and J ends lost 7 bases and 4 bases, in that order; junction bases with no gene match: 16. The CDR3 covers 18 residues. Looked up from germline, CDR1 is LNHDA and CDR2 is SQIVND (reference sequence). CDR3 nucleotides: TGTGCCAGTAAAAAAACACCGGGACAGGGGGCAGGAGGCACTGAAGCTTTCTTT. Its protein is CASKKTPGQGAGGTEAFF.

The rearrangement links TRBV11-2 to TRBJ2-5; D is perhaps TRBD1 (7 bases). Germline V lookup: CDR1 SGHAT, CDR2 FQNNGV. Trimming removed 1 base from V and 1 base from J, with 10 bases in between. This CDR3 has 15 residues. DNA for the CDR3: TGTGCCAGCAGCTTAGGCGGGACAGCCCAAGAGACCCAGTACTTC. Translated, it gives CASSLGGTAQETQYF.

The gene calls are TRBV27 and TRBJ2-7; 12 nucleotides align to TRBD2. Germline CDR1 is MNHEY and CDR2 is SMNVEV (reference sequence). V was pared by 7 bases and J by 3 bases, with 7 bases of the junction left unmatched. The CDR3 is made up of 15 amino acids. Here the CDR3 DNA reads TGTGCCAGCACCCTGACTAGCGGGGGATTCTACGAGCAGTACTTC. This translates into CASTLTSGGFYEQYF.

This rearrangement joins TRBV6-5 to TRBJ1-2, with no clear D. With 8 bases removed from V and 2 bases from J, the gap between germline ends came to 9 bases. Germline lookup yields CDR1 MNHEY and CDR2 SVGAGI. This CDR3 region has 12 residues. This chain's CDR3 is CASVELNYGYTF. The CDR3 DNA sequence: TGTGCCAGCGTGGAGCTAAACTATGGCTACACCTTC.

This chain uses TRBV5-1 with TRBJ2-7, with 8 bases aligning to TRBD1. This CDR3 region has 12 residues. Germline values: CDR1 SGHRS, CDR2 YFSETQ. Germline trimming cut 2 bases from V and 7 bases from J; bases unmatched to any gene: 2. DNA for the CDR3: TGCGCCAGCAGCTTCAGGGGGCAAGAGCAGTACTTC. Protein product: CASSFRGQEQYF. Full variable domain (rest looked up from reference TRBV5-1 and TRBJ2-7): KAGVTQTPRYLIKTRGQQVTLSCSPISGHRSVSWYQQTPGQGLQFLFEYFSETQRNKGNFPGRFSGRQFSNSRSEMNVSTLELGDSALYLCASSFRGQEQYFGPGTRLTVT.

The chain uses TRBV6-5 and TRBJ2-7, with D unresolved. Germline V gene sequence: CDR1 MNHEY, CDR2 SVGAGI. Trimming pared 6 bases from V and 4 bases from J, leaving 16 bases between. This CDR3 contains 14 residues. The CDR3 DNA is TGTGCCAGCAGCCTTGTCCTGGAGAGTTACGAGCAGTACTTC. As protein: CASSLVLESYEQYF.

The chain uses TRBV25-1 and TRBJ1-2; D is unclear. The CDR3 contains 15 residues. Per germline, CDR1 MGHDK and CDR2 SYGVNS. V lost 3 bases and J lost 6, with 17 bases in between. The CDR3 protein is CASSESGSARDGYTF. The CDR3 nucleotides are TGTGCCAGCAGTGAGTCAGGTTCGGCCAGAGATGGCTACACCTTC.